This is a list of T cell receptor beta chains from one sample in a study of sequential checkpoint blockade in melanoma. Generated by immunoSEQ multiplex PCR, the TCRdb table keeps only in-frame clones and is missing some. The table lists 30,000 to 40,000 clones, roughly 88% of them singletons. The sample in question was CD8+ T cells sorted from blood (inferred from file names), obtained from a patient given nivolumab and ipilimumab in sequence. These TCRs come from a human donor with melanoma. The CDR3 runs from the conserved cysteine through the conserved F or W. A D gene is named only where the DNA matches it firmly. The size field is filled for only some rows; it gives once, few, many or a size class.

j_call	v_call	clone_size	d_call	cdr3_nt	cdr3_aa
TRBJ2-3	TRBV15	-	TRBD1	TGTGCCACCAGCAGAGAAGTCAGGGGGCTTGGCACAGATACGCAGTATTTT	CATSREVRGLGTDTQYF
TRBJ1-5	TRBV4-2	-	-	TGTGCCAGCAGCCAAGAAACAGGAGTCCGTCAGCCCCAGCATTTT	CASSQETGVRQPQHF
TRBJ2-2	TRBV9	-	-	TGTGCCAGCAGCGTAGTTGAGGGCGCATACACCGGGGAGCTGTTTTTT	CASSVVEGAYTGELFF
TRBJ1-3	TRBV5-1	-	TRBD1	TGCGCCAGCAGCTGGGACAGTTACTCTGGAAACACCATATATTTT	CASSWDSYSGNTIYF
TRBJ2-7	TRBV9	-	-	TGTGCCAGCAGCGACCCGGCGGGGGCTAGCGCCATACTAGGCGAGCAGTACTTC	CASSDPAGASAILGEQYF
TRBJ2-3	TRBV6-6	-	TRBD1	TGTGCCAGCAGTTACCCGACAGGGTTCAGCACAGATACGCAGTATTTT	CASSYPTGFSTDTQYF
TRBJ1-1	TRBV5-8	-	TRBD1	TGTGCCAGCAGCTACCCGACAGGGGCGAACACTGAAGCTTTCTTT	CASSYPTGANTEAFF
TRBJ2-7	TRBV27	-	-	TGTGCCAGCAGTTTATCGGCAGGGATAGGGTCCTACGAGCAGTACTTC	CASSLSAGIGSYEQYF
TRBJ2-1	TRBV15	-	-	TGTGCCACCAGCAGAGATAGGGCCAGGGGCAATGAGCAGTTCTTC	CATSRDRARGNEQFF
TRBJ1-2	TRBV30	-	TRBD1	TGTGCCTGGAGGGACCGGGACAGGGGCCGACCTAACTATGGCTACACCTTC	CAWRDRDRGRPNYGYTF
TRBJ1-2	TRBV6-6	-	TRBD1	TGTGCCAGCACCAACCCCCTGACAGGGTTTGCTGGCTACACCTTC	CASTNPLTGFAGYTF
TRBJ1-1	TRBV4-2	-	TRBD1	TGTGCCAGCAGCCACACGCAGGGGGCGAGCACTGAAGCTTTCTTT	CASSHTQGASTEAFF
TRBJ1-3	TRBV27	-	-	TGTGCCAGCAGTTTGACAAACTCTGGAAACACCATATATTTT	CASSLTNSGNTIYF
TRBJ2-7	TRBV18	-	-	TGTGCCAGCTCACCACCGCCGGGGTACCCCAACTCCTACGAGCAGTACTTC	CASSPPPGYPNSYEQYF
TRBJ2-3	TRBV14	-	-	TGTGCCAGCAGCCATTCCTTCGCAGATACGCAGTATTTT	CASSHSFADTQYF
TRBJ2-7	TRBV5-1	-	-	TGCGCCAGCAGCGCGGTCGGGAGCTGGGACTACGAGCAGTACTTC	CASSAVGSWDYEQYF
TRBJ1-2	TRBV11-3	-	-	TGTGCCAGCAGCTCGGACAGCGAGTATGGCTACACCTTC	CASSSDSEYGYTF
TRBJ2-1	TRBV7-3	-	TRBD2	TGTGCCAGCAGCTTAAGAGCTAGCGGGATGAATGAGCAGTTCTTC	CASSLRASGMNEQFF
TRBJ2-5	TRBV7-8	-	-	TGTGCCAGCAGCTGGGCGGGGCTACAAGAGACCCAGTACTTC	CASSWAGLQETQYF
TRBJ2-7	TRBV5-8	-	-	TGTGCCAGCAGCTTCTTTTCAGGAACCTACGAGCAGTACTTC	CASSFFSGTYEQYF
TRBJ2-1	TRBV19	-	TRBD2	TGTGCCAGTAGTATCACGGGAGGAGCGTATAATGAGCAGTTCTTC	CASSITGGAYNEQFF
TRBJ2-2	TRBV11-3	few	-	TGTGCCAGCAGCCCTCCGAACACCGGGGAGCTGTTTTTT	CASSPPNTGELFF
TRBJ1-5	TRBV7-9	-	TRBD1	TGTGCCAGCAGCGGACAGGAGTCCAATCAGCCCCAGCATTTT	CASSGQESNQPQHF
TRBJ2-7	TRBV12-5	-	TRBD2	TGTGCTAGTGGTTGCCACGGAACCGGGACTAGTAATTTCGAGCAGTACTTC	CASGCHGTGTSNFEQYF
TRBJ2-1	TRBV7-8	-	-	TGTGCCAGCAGCTTAGTTATGCTAGCTAATGAGCAGTTCTTC	CASSLVMLANEQFF
TRBJ2-7	TRBV6-5	-	-	TGTGCCAGCAGTTACGGCAGTACCTACGAGCAGTACTTC	CASSYGSTYEQYF
TRBJ1-5	TRBV9	-	TRBD1	TGTGCCAGCAGCCTCGGACAGGGCCTCAATCAGCCCCAGCATTTT	CASSLGQGLNQPQHF
TRBJ1-5	TRBV5-5	-	TRBD1	TGTGCCAGCAGCTTCTCCGGGACAGGGAATTCTCAGCCCCAGCATTTT	CASSFSGTGNSQPQHF
TRBJ2-5	TRBV6-5	-	-	TGTGCCAGCAGTGCGACGGAGGAAGAGACCCAGTACTTC	CASSATEEETQYF
TRBJ1-1	TRBV5-4	once	-	TGTGCCAGCAGCTCAGGTACCTTGAACACTGAAGCTTTCTTT	CASSSGTLNTEAFF
TRBJ2-2	TRBV11-3	-	-	TGTGCCAGCAGCTTAGAGGGAGGCACCGGGGAGCTGTTTTTT	CASSLEGGTGELFF
TRBJ1-1	TRBV4-1	-	TRBD1	TGCGCCAGCAGCCGTCCCGGGACAGGCGTCACTGAAGCTTTCTTT	CASSRPGTGVTEAFF
TRBJ2-5	TRBV5-1	few	TRBD1	TGCGCCAGCATGCTCGGGACAGGGGTCCAAGAGACCCAGTACTTC	CASMLGTGVQETQYF
TRBJ2-7	TRBV5-4	-	TRBD1	TGTGCCAGCAGGGATACCGGGACAGGGGGCTACGAGCAGTACTTC	CASRDTGTGGYEQYF
TRBJ1-6	TRBV30	-	TRBD1	TGTGCCTGGAGTACCGGGACAGGGAATTCACCCCTCCACTTT	CAWSTGTGNSPLHF
TRBJ1-2	TRBV13	few	-	TGTGCCAGCAGCAAGGGCAGGGAGGAGTATGGCTACACCTTC	CASSKGREEYGYTF
TRBJ2-1	TRBV7-6	-	-	TGTGCCAGCAGCTTATTCGAGGTCTCCTACAATGAGCAGTTCTTC	CASSLFEVSYNEQFF
TRBJ2-3	TRBV29-1	-	TRBD2	TGCAGCGTTGAGTCGCCTAGCGGGAGGGCCGGTGGGAGCACAGATACGCAGTATTTT	CSVESPSGRAGGSTDTQYF
TRBJ1-5	TRBV9	-	TRBD1	TGTGCCAGCAGCCCAGGGACAGGTAATAGCAATCAGCCCCAGCATTTT	CASSPGTGNSNQPQHF
TRBJ2-4	TRBV5-4	-	TRBD1	TGTGCCAGCAGCTTGTTCGGACAGGCCGAACGTCAGTACTTC	CASSLFGQAERQYF